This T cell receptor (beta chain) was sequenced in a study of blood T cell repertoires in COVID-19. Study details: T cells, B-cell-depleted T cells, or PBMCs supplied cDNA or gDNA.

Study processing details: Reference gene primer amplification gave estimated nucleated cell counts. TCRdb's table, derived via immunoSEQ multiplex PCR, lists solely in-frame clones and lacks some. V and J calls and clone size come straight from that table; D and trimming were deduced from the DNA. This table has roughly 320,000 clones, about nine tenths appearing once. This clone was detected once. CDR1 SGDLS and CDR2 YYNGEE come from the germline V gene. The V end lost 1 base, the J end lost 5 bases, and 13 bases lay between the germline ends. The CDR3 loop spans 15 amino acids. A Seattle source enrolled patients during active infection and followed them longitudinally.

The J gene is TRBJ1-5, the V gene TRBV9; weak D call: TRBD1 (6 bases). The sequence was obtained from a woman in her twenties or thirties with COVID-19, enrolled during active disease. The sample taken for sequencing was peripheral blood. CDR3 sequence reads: CASSVNWGPDQPQHF. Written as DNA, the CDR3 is TGTGCCAGCAGCGTAAATTGGGGGCCCGATCAGCCCCAGCATTTT.